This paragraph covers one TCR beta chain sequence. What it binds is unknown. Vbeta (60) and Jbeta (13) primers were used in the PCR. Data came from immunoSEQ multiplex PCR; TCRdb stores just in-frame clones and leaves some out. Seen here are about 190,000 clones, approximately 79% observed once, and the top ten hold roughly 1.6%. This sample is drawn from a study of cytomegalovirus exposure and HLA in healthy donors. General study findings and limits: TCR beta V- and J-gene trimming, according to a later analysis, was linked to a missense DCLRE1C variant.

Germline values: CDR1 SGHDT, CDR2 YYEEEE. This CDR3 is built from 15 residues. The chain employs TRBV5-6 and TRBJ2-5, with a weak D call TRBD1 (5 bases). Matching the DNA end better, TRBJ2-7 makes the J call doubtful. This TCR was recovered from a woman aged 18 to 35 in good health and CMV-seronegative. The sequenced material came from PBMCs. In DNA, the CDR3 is TGTGCCAGCAGCTTTCTGGACATGAGCTCCTACGAGCAGTACTTC. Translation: CASSFLDMSSYEQYF.